The entry below describes one T cell receptor beta chain. Its antigen is unidentified. This PCR relied on a set of 60 Vbeta primers and 13 Jbeta primers. Some clones are missing from TCRdb's copy, which holds only in-frame ones; the method was immunoSEQ multiplex PCR. The sample lists 65,000 or so clones, approximately 67% occurring once. This sample was taken from a study of cytomegalovirus exposure and HLA in healthy donors. General observations from the study: Presence/absence analyses took donor sequencing depth as roughly uniform. Most TCR sequences proved rare, with some public TCRs found in many donors. The classifier reportedly diagnosed cytomegalovirus status with high specificity and sensitivity.

The CDR3 is made up of 14 amino acids. V lost 3 bases, J lost 8 bases, and 11 bases lay in between. CDR1 and CDR2 (germline): KGHSH, LQKENI. The gene calls are TRBV18 and TRBJ1-6; D is possibly TRBD1 (5 bases). What was sequenced was PBMCs. The TCR sequence derives from a man aged 25 to 45 in good health and CMV-seronegative. For the CDR3, the DNA is TGTGCCAGCTCACCGACCGGGGGAGATTCACCCCTCCACTTT. Its translation is CASSPTGGDSPLHF.